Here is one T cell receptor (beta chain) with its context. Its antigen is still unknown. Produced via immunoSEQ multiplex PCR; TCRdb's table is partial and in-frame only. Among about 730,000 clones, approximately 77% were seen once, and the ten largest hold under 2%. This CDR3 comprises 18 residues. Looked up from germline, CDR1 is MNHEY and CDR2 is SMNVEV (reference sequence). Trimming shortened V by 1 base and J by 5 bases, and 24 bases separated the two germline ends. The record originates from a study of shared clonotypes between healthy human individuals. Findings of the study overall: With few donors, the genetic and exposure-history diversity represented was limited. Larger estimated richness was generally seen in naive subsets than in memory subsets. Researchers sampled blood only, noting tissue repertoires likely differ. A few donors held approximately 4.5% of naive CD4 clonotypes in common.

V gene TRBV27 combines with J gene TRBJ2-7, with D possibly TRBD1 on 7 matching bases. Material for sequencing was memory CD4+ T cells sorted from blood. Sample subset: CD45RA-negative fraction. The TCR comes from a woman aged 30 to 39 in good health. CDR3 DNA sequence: TGTGCCAGCAGTTTATTTGGCACAGGGGCCACGGGACTCCACGAGCAGTACTTC. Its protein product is CASSLFGTGATGLHEQYF.